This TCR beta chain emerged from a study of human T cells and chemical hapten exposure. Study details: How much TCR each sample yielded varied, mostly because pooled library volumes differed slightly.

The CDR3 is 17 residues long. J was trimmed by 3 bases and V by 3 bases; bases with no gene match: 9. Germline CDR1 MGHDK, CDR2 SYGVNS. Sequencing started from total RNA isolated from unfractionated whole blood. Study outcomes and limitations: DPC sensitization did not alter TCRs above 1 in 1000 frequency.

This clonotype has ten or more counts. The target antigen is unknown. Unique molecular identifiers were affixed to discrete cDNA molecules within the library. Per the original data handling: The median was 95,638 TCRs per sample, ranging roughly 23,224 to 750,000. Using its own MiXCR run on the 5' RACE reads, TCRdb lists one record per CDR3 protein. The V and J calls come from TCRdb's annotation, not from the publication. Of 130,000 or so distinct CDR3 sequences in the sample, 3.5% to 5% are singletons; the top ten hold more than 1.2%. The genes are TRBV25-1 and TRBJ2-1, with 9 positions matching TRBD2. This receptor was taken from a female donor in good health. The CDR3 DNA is TGTGCCAGCAGTGAGCCGCGGGGGGGTATTGGCTACAATGAGCAGTTCTTC. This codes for CASSEPRGGIGYNEQFF. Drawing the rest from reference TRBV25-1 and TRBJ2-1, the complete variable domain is EADIYQTPRYLVIGTGKKITLECSQTMGHDKMYWYQQDPGMELHLIHYSYGVNSTEKGDLSSESTVSRIRTEHFPLTLESARPSHTSQYLCASSEPRGGIGYNEQFFGPGTRLTVL.